Presented here are 19 T cell receptor beta chains from one specimen sequenced in a study of blood T cell repertoires in COVID-19. TCRdb keeps only in-frame clones here, not all; method: immunoSEQ multiplex PCR. The data show some 200,000 clones, roughly 90% seen once. The sequenced material came from PBMCs or T cells enriched from blood (not recorded which). These receptors were taken from a woman aged 25 to 39 who had recovered from COVID-19.

This clone was detected only a few times. The chain is built from TRBV12-3 or TRBV12-4 and TRBJ2-3; 7 bases are shared with TRBD2. J lost 2 bases, V lost 6 bases, and 2 bases had no gene match. There are 13 residues in the CDR3. The CDR3 spells CASRGTNTDTQYF. CDR3 DNA sequence: TGTGCCAGCAGGGGGACTAACACAGATACGCAGTATTTT.

The V gene is TRBV7-8, the J gene TRBJ2-7; possibly TRBD2 for D (5 bases). The CDR3 has 14 residues. With 4 bases removed from V and 4 bases from J, the gap between germline ends came to 14 bases. Germline V gene sequence: CDR1 SGHVS, CDR2 FQNEAQ. Here the CDR3 reads CASSYPTRTYEQYF. The DNA of the CDR3 is TGTGCCAGCAGCTATCCGACCAGGACTTACGAGCAGTACTTC.

The gene calls are TRBV29-1 and TRBJ2-1, with 8 bases lining up with TRBD2. CDR1 is SQVTM and CDR2 is ANQGSEA in the germline V gene. The CDR3 runs to 15 residues. Germline trimming cut 5 bases from V and 7 bases from J; bases unmatched to any gene: 13. The CDR3 coding sequence is TGCAGCGTTCCCCCCCGGGGCGGGAGGATAAATGAGCAGTTCTTC. It is translated as CSVPPRGGRINEQFF.

V and J are TRBV27 and TRBJ1-2; possible D gene TRBD1, 5 bases. The CDR3 extends over 14 amino acids. Trimming removed 2 bases from V and 4 bases from J, with 11 bases in between. CDR1 and CDR2 from the germline V gene are MNHEY and SMNVEV (reference sequence). Written as DNA, the CDR3 is TGTGCCAGCAGTTTAACGGTGGGGGGCTATGGCTACACCTTC. This sequence encodes CASSLTVGGYGYTF.

The rearrangement links TRBV4-2 to TRBJ1-3, with D possibly being TRBD1 (5 bases). Germline CDR1 and CDR2: LGHNA and YNFKEQ. V was pared by 0 bases and J by 0 bases, with 15 bases between. The CDR3 extends over 18 amino acids. The DNA for the CDR3 is TGTGCCAGCAGCCAAGACCCTGTCGCAGGGCCCTCTGGAAACACCATATATTTT. It yields the protein CASSQDPVAGPSGNTIYF.

J is TRBJ1-6 and V is TRBV6-4; D uncertain. This CDR3 spans 13 amino acids. Germline values: CDR1 MRHNA, CDR2 SNTAGT. Trimming took off 1 base at V and 8 bases at J, with 6 bases between the two ends. CDR3 residues: CASSDWRDSPLHF. CDR3 nucleotides: TGTGCCAGCAGTGACTGGAGGGATTCACCCCTCCACTTT.

This clone showed up just once. The chain couples TRBV4-3 to TRBJ2-3, with a possible D match to TRBD1 (5 bases). The CDR3 runs to 15 residues. Trimming stripped 4 bases from V and 3 bases from J, with 14 bases between. From germline, CDR1 is LGHNA and CDR2 YSLEER. CDR3 in amino acids: CASSPARGYTDTQYF. CDR3 sequence (DNA): TGCGCCAGCAGCCCAGCAAGGGGATATACAGATACGCAGTATTTT.

The chain carries TRBV24-1 and TRBJ1-5; D not resolved. This CDR3 is built from 14 residues. V was trimmed by 7 bases and J by 4 bases, leaving 13 bases between them. From germline, CDR1 is KGHDR and CDR2 SFDVKD. CDR3 residues: CATSKYSPNQPQHF. CDR3 bases: TGTGCCACCAGCAAGTACAGCCCTAATCAGCCCCAGCATTTT.

J is TRBJ1-5 and V is TRBV2; D perhaps matches TRBD1 (5 bases). CDR1 is SNHLY and CDR2 is FYNNEI in the germline V gene. V was cut by 3 bases and J by 0 bases, with 6 bases left in between. This CDR3 has 14 amino acids. The CDR3 sequence is CASSDRDSNQPQHF. CDR3 in DNA: TGTGCCAGCAGTGACAGGGATAGCAATCAGCCCCAGCATTTT.

The V call is TRBV11-2, the J call TRBJ2-3; the D gene is possibly TRBD2 (5 bases). Germline V CDR1 and CDR2: SGHAT, FQNNGV. The CDR3 contains 15 residues. V shed 3 bases and J shed 1 base, with 11 bases lying between them. The DNA for the CDR3 is TGTGCCAGCAGCTTTAACGGGATGGGCACAGATACGCAGTATTTT. This codes for CASSFNGMGTDTQYF.

As concerns this clone: The same CDR3 arises from other DNA sequences in this sample as well. This chain joins TRBV7-2 and TRBJ2-3; D gene uncertain. The CDR3 runs to 12 residues. V was pared by 3 bases and J by 4 bases, with 5 bases between. The germline V gene has CDR1 SGHTA and CDR2 FQGNSA. As DNA, the CDR3 is TGTGCCAGCAGCTTGAGTGCAGATACGCAGTATTTT. It yields the protein CASSLSADTQYF.

This chain connects TRBV7-9 to TRBJ2-7, with a possible D match to TRBD1 (6 bases). V was cut by 5 bases and J by 1 base, with 9 bases left in between. The CDR3 covers 13 residues. Germline CDR1 SEHNR, CDR2 FQNEAQ (reference sequence). The CDR3 DNA follows: TGTGCCAGCAGCCCCGGACAGTCCTACGAGCAGTACTTC. It translates to CASSPGQSYEQYF. The full variable domain, rest sourced from reference TRBV7-9 and TRBJ2-7, is DTGVSQNPRHKITKRGQNVTFRCDPISEHNRLYWYRQTLGQGPEFLTYFQNEAQLEKSRLLSDRFSAERPKGSFSTLEIQRTEQGDSAMYLCASSPGQSYEQYFGPGTRLTVT.

This chain connects TRBV29-1 to TRBJ1-2; 9 bases align to TRBD1. The CDR3 consists of 14 residues. The V segment lost 3 bases and the J segment 5 bases; nucleotides outside the gene matches: 7. Per the germline V gene, CDR1 is SQVTM and CDR2 is ANQGSEA. The CDR3 sequence: CSVDETGGGYGYTF. The CDR3 DNA is TGCAGCGTTGATGAGACAGGGGGAGGTTATGGCTACACCTTC.

The chain employs TRBV11-3 and TRBJ1-1; 7 bases are shared with TRBD1. This CDR3 region has 16 residues. V shed 4 bases, J shed 0 bases, and the junction held 8 bases outside the gene matches. The V gene's germline CDR1 is SGHNT and CDR2 YENEEA. The CDR3 spells CASSSTPGQMNTEAFF. The CDR3 DNA follows: TGTGCCAGCAGCTCCACGCCGGGACAGATGAACACTGAAGCTTTCTTT.

This chain connects TRBV4-1 to TRBJ1-1, with unresolved D. V was pared by 0 bases and J by 1 base, with 9 bases between. In germline, CDR1 is MGHRA, CDR2 YSYEKL. The CDR3 is 15 amino acids. The CDR3 DNA follows: TGCGCCAGCAGCCAAGAAACTTCCGGGAACACTGAAGCTTTCTTT. This codes for CASSQETSGNTEAFF.

V and J are TRBV6-2 or TRBV6-3 and TRBJ1-3, with D hard to call. Trimming stripped 5 bases from V and 3 bases from J, with 17 bases between. The CDR3 runs 16 residues. The germline gives CDR1 MNHEY, CDR2 SVGEGT. The CDR3 DNA is TGTGCCAGCAGTCCAGACGAGAGGAGGTTTGGAAACACCATATATTTT. It encodes CASSPDERRFGNTIYF.

V usage is TRBV11-3 and J usage is TRBJ2-1; 7 bases match TRBD2. Per the germline V gene, CDR1 is SGHNT and CDR2 is YENEEA. Trimming cost V 3 bases and J 3 bases; bases outside gene matches: 2. This CDR3 has 14 amino acids. The CDR3 is CASSLGGSYNEQFF. The CDR3 nucleotides are TGTGCCAGCAGCTTGGGCGGGAGCTACAATGAGCAGTTCTTC.

This clone was seen more than once but under ten times. The genes are TRBV3-1 (or the pseudogene TRBV3-2) and TRBJ1-5; D is uncertain. CDR3 size: 15 residues. Trimming removed 1 base from V and 2 bases from J, with 9 bases in between. Germline CDR1 and CDR2: LGHDT and YNNKEL (reference sequence). The CDR3: CASSQGENGNQPQHF. The CDR3 nucleotides are TGTGCCAGCAGCCAAGGGGAGAATGGCAATCAGCCCCAGCATTTT.

V is TRBV4-3 and J is TRBJ1-2; perhaps TRBD1 as D (5 bases). Between the trimmed V and J ends, which lost 3 bases and 6 bases, there was a span of 17 bases. This CDR3 has 15 amino acids. Germline V lookup: CDR1 LGHNA, CDR2 YSLEER. The CDR3: CASSQETARLDGYTF. Here the CDR3 DNA reads TGCGCCAGCAGCCAGGAGACAGCCAGGCTGGATGGCTACACCTTC.